This TCR beta chain comes out of a study of blood T cell repertoires in COVID-19. The V gene end was trimmed by 0 bases and the J gene end by 9 bases; junction bases not matched to a gene: 3. CDR1 and CDR2 (germline): MNHEY, SVGAGI. The CDR3 has 15 residues. Donors in Cohort 3 counted as recovered after two negative PCRs, clearance, or symptom resolution. Clones were sequenced by immunoSEQ multiplex PCR, and TCRdb holds only the in-frame ones, with some missing. The sample consists of more than 250,000 clones, around 87% of them appearing once. The rearrangement links TRBV6-5 to TRBJ2-3; 13 bases align to TRBD2. The source of this sequence is a woman in her twenties or thirties who had recovered from COVID-19. Material for sequencing was PBMCs or T cells enriched from blood (not recorded which). CDR3 amino acids: CASSYSGTSGETQYF. In nucleotides, the CDR3 is TGTGCCAGCAGTTACTCCGGGACTAGCGGGGAGACGCAGTATTTT.